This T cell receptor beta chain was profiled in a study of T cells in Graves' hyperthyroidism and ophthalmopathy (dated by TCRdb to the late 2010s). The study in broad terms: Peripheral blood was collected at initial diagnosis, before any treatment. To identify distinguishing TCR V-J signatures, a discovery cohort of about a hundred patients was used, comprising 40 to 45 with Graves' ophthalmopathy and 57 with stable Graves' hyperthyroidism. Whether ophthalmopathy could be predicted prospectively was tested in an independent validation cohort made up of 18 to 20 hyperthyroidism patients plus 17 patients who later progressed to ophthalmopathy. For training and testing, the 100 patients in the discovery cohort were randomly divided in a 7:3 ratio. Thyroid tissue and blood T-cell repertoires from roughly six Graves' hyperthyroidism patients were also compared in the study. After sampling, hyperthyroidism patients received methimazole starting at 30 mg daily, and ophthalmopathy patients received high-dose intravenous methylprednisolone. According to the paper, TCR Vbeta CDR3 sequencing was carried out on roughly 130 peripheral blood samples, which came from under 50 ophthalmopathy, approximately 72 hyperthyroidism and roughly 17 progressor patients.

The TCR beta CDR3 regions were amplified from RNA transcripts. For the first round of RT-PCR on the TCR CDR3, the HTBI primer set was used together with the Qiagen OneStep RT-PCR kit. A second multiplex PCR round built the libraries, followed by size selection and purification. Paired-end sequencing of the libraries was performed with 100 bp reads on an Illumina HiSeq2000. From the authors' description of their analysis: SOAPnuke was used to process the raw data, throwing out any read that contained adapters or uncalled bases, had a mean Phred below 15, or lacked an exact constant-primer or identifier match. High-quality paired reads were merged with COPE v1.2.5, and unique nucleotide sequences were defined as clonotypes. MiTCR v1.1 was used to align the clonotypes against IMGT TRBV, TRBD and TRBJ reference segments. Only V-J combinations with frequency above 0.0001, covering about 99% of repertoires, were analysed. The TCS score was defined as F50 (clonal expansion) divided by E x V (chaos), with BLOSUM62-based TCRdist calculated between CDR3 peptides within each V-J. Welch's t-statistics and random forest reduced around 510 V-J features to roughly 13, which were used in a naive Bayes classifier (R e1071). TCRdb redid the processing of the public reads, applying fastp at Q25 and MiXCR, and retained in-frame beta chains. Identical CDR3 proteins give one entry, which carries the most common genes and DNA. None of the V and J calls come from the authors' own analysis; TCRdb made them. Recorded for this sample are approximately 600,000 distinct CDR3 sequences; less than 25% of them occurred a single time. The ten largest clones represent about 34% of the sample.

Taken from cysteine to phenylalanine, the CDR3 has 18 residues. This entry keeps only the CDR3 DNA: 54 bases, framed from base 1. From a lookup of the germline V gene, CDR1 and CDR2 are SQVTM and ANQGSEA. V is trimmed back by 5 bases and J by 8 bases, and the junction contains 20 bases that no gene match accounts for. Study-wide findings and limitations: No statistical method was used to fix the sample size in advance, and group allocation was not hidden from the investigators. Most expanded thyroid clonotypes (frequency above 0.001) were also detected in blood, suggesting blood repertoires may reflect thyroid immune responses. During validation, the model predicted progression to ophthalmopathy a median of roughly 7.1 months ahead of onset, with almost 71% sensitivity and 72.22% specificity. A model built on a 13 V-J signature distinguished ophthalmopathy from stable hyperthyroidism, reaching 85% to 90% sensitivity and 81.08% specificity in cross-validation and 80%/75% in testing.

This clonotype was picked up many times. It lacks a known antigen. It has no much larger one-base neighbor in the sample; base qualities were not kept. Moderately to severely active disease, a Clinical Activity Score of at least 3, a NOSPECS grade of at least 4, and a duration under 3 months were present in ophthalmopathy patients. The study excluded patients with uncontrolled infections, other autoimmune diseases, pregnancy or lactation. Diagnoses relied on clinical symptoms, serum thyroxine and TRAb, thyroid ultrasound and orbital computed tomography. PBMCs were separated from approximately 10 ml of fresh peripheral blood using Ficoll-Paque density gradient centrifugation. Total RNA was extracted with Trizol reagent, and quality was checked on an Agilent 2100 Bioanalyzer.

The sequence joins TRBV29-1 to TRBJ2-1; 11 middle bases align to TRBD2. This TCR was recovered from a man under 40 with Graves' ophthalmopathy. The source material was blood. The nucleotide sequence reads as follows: TGCAGCGTTCACCGGGTAGCGGGAGGGCCAGTCGGGGGAGATGAGCAGTTCTTC. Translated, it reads CSVHRVAGGPVGGDEQFF.